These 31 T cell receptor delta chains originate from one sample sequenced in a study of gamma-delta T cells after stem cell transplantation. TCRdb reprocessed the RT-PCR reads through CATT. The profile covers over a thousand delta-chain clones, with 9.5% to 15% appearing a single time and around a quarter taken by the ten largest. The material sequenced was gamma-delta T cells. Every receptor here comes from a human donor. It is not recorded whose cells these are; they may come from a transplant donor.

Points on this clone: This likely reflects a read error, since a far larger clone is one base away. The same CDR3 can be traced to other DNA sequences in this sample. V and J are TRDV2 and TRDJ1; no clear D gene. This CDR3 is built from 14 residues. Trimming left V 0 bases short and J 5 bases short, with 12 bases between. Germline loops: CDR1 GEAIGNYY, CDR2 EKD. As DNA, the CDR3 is TGTGCCTGTGACACCGTTGGGAAGACGGATAAACTCATCTTT. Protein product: CACDTVGKTDKLIF.

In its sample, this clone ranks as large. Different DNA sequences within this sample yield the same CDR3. CDR3 sequence: CACDTLLGDTPSIDKLIF. The CDR3 bases are TGTGCCTGTGACACCCTACTGGGGGATACGCCTAGCATCGATAAACTCATCTTT. V is TRDV2 and J is TRDJ1; TRDD3 aligns across 13 bases. This CDR3 spans 18 amino acids. J was trimmed by 4 bases and V by 0 bases; bases with no gene match: 10. Germline lookup yields CDR1 GEAIGNYY and CDR2 EKD.

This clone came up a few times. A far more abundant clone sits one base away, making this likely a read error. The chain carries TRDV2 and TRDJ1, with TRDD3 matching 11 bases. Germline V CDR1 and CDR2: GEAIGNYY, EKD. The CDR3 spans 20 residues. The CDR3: CAGDLMSAGLGDTSTDKLIF. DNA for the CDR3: TGTGCCGGTGACTTGATGTCGGCGGGGCTGGGGGATACATCCACCGATAAACTCATCTTT.

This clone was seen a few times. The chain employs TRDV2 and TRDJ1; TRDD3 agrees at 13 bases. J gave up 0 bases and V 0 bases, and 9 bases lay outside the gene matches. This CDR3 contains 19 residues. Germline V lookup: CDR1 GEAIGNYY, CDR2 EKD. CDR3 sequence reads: CACDTVLGDTRSYTDKLIF. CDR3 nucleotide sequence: TGTGCCTGTGACACCGTACTGGGGGATACGCGCTCGTACACCGATAAACTCATCTTT.

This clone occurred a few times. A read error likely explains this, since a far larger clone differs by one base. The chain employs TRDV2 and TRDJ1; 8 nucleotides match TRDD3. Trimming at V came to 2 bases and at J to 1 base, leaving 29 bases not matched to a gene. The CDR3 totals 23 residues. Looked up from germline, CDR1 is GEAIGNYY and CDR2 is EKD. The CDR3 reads CACDSIQMGSWGKGVRCTDKLIF. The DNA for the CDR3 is TGTGCCTGTGACAGTATCCAGATGGGGAGCTGGGGGAAAGGTGTGAGGTGCACCGATAAACTCATCTTT.

The CDR3 DNA sequence: TGTGCCTGTGACTCATGGACCGCCGGACTGGGGGATACTAGTCCCGATAAACTCATCTTT. Translation: CACDSWTAGLGDTSPDKLIF. The V call is TRDV2, the J call TRDJ1; 12 nucleotides align to TRDD3. Unmatched junction bases numbered 19, after V lost 3 bases and J lost 3 bases. The CDR3 totals 20 residues. Germline lookup yields CDR1 GEAIGNYY and CDR2 EKD.

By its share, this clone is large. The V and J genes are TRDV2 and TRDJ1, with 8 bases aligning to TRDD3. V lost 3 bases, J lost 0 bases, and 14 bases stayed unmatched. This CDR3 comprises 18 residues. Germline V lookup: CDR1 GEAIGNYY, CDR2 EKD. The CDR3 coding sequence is TGTGCCTGTGACCCGGTGGGTACTGGGGGTCCCTACACCGATAAACTCATCTTT. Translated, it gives CACDPVGTGGPYTDKLIF.

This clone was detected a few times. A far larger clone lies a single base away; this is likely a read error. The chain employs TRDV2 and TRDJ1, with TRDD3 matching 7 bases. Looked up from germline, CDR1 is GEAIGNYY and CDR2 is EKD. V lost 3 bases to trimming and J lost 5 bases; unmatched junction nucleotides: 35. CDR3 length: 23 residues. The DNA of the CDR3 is TGTGCCTGTGACCCAATGGAATCCTCCCTACTTGGGGGACTCCGGCAGGGATCGGATAAACTCATCTTT. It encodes CACDPMESSLLGGLRQGSDKLIF.

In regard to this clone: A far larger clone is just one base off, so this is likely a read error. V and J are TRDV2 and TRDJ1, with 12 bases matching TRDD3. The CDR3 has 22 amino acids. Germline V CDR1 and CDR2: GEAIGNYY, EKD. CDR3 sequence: CACDTLSAFKTGGYQYTDKRIF. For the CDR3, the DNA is TGTGCCTGTGACACCTTGAGTGCCTTTAAAACTGGGGGATACCAGTACACCGATAAACGCATCTTT.

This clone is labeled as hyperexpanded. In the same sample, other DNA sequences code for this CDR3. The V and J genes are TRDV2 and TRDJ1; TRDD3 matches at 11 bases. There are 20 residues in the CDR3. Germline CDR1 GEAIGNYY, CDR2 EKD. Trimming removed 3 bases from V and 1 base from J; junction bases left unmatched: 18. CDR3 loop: CACDLMSAGLGDTSTDKLIF. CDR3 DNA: TGTGCCTGTGACTTGATGTCGGCGGGGCTGGGGGATACATCCACCGATAAACTCATCTTT.

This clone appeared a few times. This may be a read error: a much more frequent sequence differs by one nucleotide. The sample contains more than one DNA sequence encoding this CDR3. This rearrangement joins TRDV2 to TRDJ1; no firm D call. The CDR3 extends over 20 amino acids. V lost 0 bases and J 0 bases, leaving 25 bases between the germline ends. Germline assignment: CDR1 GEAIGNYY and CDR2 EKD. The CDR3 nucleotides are TGTGCCTGTGACACCGTACGCCCCGCCCGGGGCCTATCGTACACCGATAAACTCATCTTT. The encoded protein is CACDTVRPARGLSYTDKLIF.

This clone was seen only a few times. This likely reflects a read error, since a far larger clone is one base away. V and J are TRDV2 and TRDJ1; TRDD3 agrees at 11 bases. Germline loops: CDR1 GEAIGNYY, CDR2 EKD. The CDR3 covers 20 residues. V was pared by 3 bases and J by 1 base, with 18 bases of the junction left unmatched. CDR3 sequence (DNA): TGTGCCTGTGACTTGATGGCGGCGGGGCTGGGGGATACATCCACCGATAAACTCATCTTT. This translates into CACDLMAAGLGDTSTDKLIF.

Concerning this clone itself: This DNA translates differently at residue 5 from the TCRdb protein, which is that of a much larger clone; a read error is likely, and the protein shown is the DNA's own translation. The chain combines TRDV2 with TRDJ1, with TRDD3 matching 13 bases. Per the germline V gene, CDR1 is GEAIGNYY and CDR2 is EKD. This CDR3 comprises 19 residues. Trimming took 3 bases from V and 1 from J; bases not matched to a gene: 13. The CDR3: CACDAVLGDTLVTTDKLIF. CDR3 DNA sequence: TGTGCCTGTGACGCCGTACTGGGGGATACGCTGGTTACCACCGATAAACTCATCTTT.

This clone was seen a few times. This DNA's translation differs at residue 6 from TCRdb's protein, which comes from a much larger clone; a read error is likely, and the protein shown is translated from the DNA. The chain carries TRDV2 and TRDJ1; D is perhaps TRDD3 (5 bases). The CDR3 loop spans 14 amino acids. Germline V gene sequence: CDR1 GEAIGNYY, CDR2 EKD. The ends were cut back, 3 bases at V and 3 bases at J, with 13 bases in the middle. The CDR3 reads CACDQVLDADKLIF. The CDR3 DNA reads TGTGCCTGTGACCAAGTACTGGACGCCGATAAACTCATCTTT.

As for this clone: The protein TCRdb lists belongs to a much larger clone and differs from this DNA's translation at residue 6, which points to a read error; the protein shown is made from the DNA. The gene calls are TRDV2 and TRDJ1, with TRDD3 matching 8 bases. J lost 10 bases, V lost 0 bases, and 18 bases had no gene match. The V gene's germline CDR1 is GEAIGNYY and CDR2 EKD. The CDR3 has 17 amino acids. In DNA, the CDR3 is TGTGCCTGTGACACCGGGGAAGGGGCTGGGGGACAAGGGAGACTCATCTTT. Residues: CACDTGEGAGGQGRLIF.

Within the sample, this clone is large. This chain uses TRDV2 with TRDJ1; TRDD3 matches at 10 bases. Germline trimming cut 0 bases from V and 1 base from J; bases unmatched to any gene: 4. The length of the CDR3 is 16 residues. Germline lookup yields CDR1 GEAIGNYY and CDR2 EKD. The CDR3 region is CACDTLGDIGTDKLIF. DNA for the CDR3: TGTGCCTGTGACACCCTGGGGGATATCGGCACCGATAAACTCATCTTT.

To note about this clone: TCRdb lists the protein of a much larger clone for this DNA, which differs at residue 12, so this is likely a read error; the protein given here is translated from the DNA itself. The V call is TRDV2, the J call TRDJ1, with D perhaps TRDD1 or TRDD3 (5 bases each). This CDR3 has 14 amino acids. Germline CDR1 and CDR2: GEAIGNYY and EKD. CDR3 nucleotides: TGTGCCTGTGACCAAATACTGGACGCCGATAAACCCATCTTT. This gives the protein CACDQILDADKPIF.

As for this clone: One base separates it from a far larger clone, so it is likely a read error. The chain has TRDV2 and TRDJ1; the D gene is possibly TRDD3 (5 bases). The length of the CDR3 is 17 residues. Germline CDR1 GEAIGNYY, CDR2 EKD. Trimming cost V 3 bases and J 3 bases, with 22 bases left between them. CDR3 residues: CACDSIDGVILSDKLIF. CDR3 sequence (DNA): TGTGCCTGTGACTCTATAGACGGGGTGATACTTTCCGATAAACTCATCTTT.

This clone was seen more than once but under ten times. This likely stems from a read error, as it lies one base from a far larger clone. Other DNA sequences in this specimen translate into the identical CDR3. The CDR3, as DNA: TGTGCATGTGACACCGTCGAGCGGGATCCGTCCAAACTCATCTTT. This encodes CACDTVERDPSKLIF. The gene calls are TRDV2 and TRDJ1, with a weak D call TRDD3 (5 bases). There are 15 residues in the CDR3. CDR1 is GEAIGNYY, CDR2 EKD, per germline.

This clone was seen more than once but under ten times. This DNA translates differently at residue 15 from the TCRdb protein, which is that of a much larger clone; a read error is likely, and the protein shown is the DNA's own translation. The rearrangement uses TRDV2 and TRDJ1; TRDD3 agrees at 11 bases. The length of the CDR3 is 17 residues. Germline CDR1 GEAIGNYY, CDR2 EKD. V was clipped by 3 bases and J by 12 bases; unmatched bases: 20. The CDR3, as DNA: TGTGCCTGTGACTCATGGACCGCCGGACTGGGGGATAGGGAATTCATCTTT. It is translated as CACDSWTAGLGDREFIF.

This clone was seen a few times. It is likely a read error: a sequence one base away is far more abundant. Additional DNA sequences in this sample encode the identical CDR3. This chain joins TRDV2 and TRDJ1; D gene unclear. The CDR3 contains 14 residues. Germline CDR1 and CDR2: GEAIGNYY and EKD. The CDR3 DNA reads TGTGCCTGCGACACCGTGGTACTTACCGATAAACTCATCTTT. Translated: CACDTVVLTDKLIF.

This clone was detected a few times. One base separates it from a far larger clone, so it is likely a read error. The CDR3 reads CACDSIDGGILSDQLIF. For the CDR3, the DNA is TGTGCCTGTGACTCTATAGACGGGGGGATACTTTCCGATCAACTCATCTTT. This chain joins TRDV2 and TRDJ1; 9 bases are shared with TRDD3. CDR1 and CDR2 from the germline V gene are GEAIGNYY and EKD. The length of the CDR3 is 17 residues.

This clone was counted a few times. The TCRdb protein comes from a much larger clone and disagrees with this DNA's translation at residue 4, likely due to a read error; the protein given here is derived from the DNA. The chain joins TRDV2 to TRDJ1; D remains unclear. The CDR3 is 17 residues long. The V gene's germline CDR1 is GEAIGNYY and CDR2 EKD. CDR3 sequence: CACNTVARFRDTDKLIF. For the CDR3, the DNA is TGTGCCTGTAACACGGTCGCAAGGTTTCGAGACACCGATAAACTCATCTTT.

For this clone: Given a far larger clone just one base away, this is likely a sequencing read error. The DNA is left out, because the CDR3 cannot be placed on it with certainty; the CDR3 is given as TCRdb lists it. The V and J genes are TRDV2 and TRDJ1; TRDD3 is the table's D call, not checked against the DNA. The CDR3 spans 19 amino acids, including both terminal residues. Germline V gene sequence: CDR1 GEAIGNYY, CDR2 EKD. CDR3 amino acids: CACDTVGSGTGGYTDKLIF.

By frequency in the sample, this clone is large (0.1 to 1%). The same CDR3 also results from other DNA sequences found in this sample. CDR3 bases: TGTGCCTGTGACTCCGTACTGGGGGATACGTCTCGGTTGAATAAACTCATCTTT. This sequence encodes CACDSVLGDTSRLNKLIF. This rearrangement joins TRDV2 to TRDJ1, with 13 positions matching TRDD3. The CDR3 contains 18 residues. J gave up 6 bases and V 3 bases, and 15 bases lay outside the gene matches. The germline V gene encodes CDR1 GEAIGNYY and CDR2 EKD.

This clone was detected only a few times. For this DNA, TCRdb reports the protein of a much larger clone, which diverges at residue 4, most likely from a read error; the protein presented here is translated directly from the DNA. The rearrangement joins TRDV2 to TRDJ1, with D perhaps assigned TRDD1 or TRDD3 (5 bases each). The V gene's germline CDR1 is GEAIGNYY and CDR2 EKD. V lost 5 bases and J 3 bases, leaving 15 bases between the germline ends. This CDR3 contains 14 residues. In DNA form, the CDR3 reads TGTGCCTGTGGCCAAATACTGGACGCCGATAAACTCATCTTT. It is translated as CACGQILDADKLIF.

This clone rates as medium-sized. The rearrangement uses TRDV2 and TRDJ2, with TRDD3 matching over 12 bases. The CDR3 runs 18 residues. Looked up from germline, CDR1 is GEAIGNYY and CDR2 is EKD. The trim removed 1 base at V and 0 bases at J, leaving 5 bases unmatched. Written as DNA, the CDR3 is TGTGCCTGTGACACTGTACTGGGGGATACTGCTTTGACAGCACAACTCTTCTTT. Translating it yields CACDTVLGDTALTAQLFF.

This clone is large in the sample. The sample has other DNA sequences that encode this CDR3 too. The CDR3 loop reads CACDTIGIRPYTDKLIF. The CDR3 nucleotides are TGTGCCTGTGACACGATCGGGATACGTCCTTACACCGATAAACTCATCTTT. J is TRDJ1 and V is TRDV2, with 8 bases that match TRDD3. The CDR3 totals 17 residues. Losses at the gene ends were 1 base for V and 0 bases for J; bases not matched to a gene: 9. The V gene's germline CDR1 is GEAIGNYY and CDR2 EKD.

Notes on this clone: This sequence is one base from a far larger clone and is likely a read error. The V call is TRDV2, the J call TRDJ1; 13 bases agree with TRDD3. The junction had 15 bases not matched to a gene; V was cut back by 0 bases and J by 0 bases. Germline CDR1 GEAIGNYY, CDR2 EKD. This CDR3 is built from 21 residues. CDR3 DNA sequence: TGTGCCTGTGACACCCTACTGGGGGATACGACCCGCACCCATTACACCGATAAACTCATCTTT. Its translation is CACDTLLGDTTRTHYTDKLIF.

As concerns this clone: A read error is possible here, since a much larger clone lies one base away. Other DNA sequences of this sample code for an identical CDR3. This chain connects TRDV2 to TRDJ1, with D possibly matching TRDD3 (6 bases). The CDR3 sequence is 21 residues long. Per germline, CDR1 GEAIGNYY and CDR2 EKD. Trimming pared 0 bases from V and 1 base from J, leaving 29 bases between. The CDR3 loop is CACDTITAGLEGGIFTDKLIF. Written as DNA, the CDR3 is TGTGCCTGTGACACCATCACGGCTGGATTAGAAGGAGGGATATTCACCGATAAACTCATCTTT.

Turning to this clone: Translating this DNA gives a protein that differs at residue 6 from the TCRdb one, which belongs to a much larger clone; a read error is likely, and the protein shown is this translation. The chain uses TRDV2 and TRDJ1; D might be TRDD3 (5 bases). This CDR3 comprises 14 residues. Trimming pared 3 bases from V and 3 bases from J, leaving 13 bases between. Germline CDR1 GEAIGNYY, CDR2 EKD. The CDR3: CACDQLLDADKLIF. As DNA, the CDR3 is TGTGCCTGTGACCAACTACTGGACGCCGATAAACTCATCTTT.